A single sample gave rise to the 8 T cell receptor beta chains below, sequenced in a study of a mutant IDH1 vaccine in newly diagnosed glioma. This table comes from immunoSEQ multiplex PCR, and its TCRdb copy is limited to in-frame clones, with some not included. The sample lists tens of thousands of clones, about 87% seen once, with approximately 1.5% in the top ten. Time point reported: week 23, last vaccination. It was 300 ug of mutant IDH1 20-mer peptide that made up each vaccine dose, given with topical imiquimod. These TCRs' antigens remain unknown. Here the sequenced sample was PBMCs, taken from a glioma patient whose treatment included an IDH1 peptide vaccine. These receptor sequences come from a man aged 40-49 years with glioma.

The chain employs TRBV4-3 and TRBJ2-5; weak D call: TRBD1 (5 bases). CDR1 and CDR2 (germline): LGHNA, YSLEER. V lost 2 bases, J lost 5 bases, and 24 bases lay in between. The CDR3 covers 18 residues. The CDR3 spells CASSQNAPTFRSGETQYF. The CDR3 nucleotides are TGCGCCAGCAGCCAAAACGCCCCGACGTTCCGATCAGGGGAGACCCAGTACTTC.

The chain couples TRBV2 to TRBJ2-1; TRBD2 aligns across 8 bases. There are 14 residues in the CDR3. Germline values: CDR1 SNHLY, CDR2 FYNNEI. Trimming removed 8 bases from V and 9 bases from J; junction bases left unmatched: 12. The CDR3 nucleotides read TGTGCCAGCGGGGAAAGCGGGAGTACGGGTGAGCAGTTCTTC. Its translation is CASGESGSTGEQFF. The complete variable domain, with remaining parts taken from reference TRBV2 and TRBJ2-1, reads EPEVTQTPSHQVTQMGQEVILRCVPISNHLYFYWYRQILGQKVEFLVSFYNNEISEKSEIFDDQFSVERPDGSNFTLKIRSTKLEDSAMYFCASGESGSTGEQFFGPGTRLTVL.

The J gene is TRBJ2-2, the V gene TRBV5-1, with unresolved D. Germline values: CDR1 SGHRS, CDR2 YFSETQ. This CDR3 is built from 13 residues. V was cut by 5 bases and J by 5 bases, with 10 bases left in between. CDR3 in amino acids: CASSKLGTGELFF. The DNA of the CDR3 is TGCGCCAGCAGTAAGTTGGGAACCGGGGAGCTGTTTTTT.

The chain uses TRBV20-1 and TRBJ2-1; no reliable D call. This CDR3 comprises 11 residues. The V and J ends lost 6 bases and 5 bases respectively, with 8 bases between them. Germline V gene lookup returns CDR1 DFQATT and CDR2 SNEGSKA (reference sequence). CDR3 nucleotides: TGCAGTGCCCCTACCCACAATGAGCAGTTCTTC. Its translation is CSAPTHNEQFF.

On this clone: A read error may produce the germline difference seen at one junction end. The rearrangement links TRBV2 to TRBJ1-1; 7 bases match TRBD1. Germline CDR1 is SNHLY and CDR2 is FYNNEI. The CDR3 sequence is 14 residues long. This CDR3 reads CATTGQPHITGAFF. CDR3 DNA: TGTGCCACCACGGGACAGCCACATATTACTGGAGCTTTCTTT.

DNA for the CDR3: TGCGCCAGCAGCTTGGCCGGGAGACTAGGGGGGGAGACCCAGTACTTC. Encoded protein: CASSLAGRLGGETQYF. The J gene is TRBJ2-5, the V gene TRBV5-1, with D possibly being TRBD1 or TRBD2 (6 bases each). Deletions cut 0 bases from V and 5 bases from J, with 17 bases between. The V gene's germline CDR1 is SGHRS and CDR2 YFSETQ. The CDR3 runs to 16 residues.

The chain recombines TRBV29-1 with TRBJ2-1; TRBD2 aligns across 13 bases. V shed 3 bases, J shed 6 bases, and the junction held 11 bases outside the gene matches. From germline, CDR1 is SQVTM and CDR2 ANQGSEA. The CDR3 covers 17 residues. CDR3 coding DNA: TGCAGCGTTGATAGGGGTTGGACTAGCGGGAGAATCAATGAGCAGTTCTTC. This codes for CSVDRGWTSGRINEQFF.

V usage is TRBV19 and J usage is TRBJ1-1, with 8 positions matching TRBD1. Trimming removed 7 bases from V and 5 bases from J; junction bases left unmatched: 9. Germline values: CDR1 LNHDA, CDR2 SQIVND (reference sequence). The CDR3 has 14 residues. The CDR3 region has the DNA TGTGCCAGTACCACCGGGACAGGCCTGACTGAAGCTTTCTTT. Amino acid sequence: CASTTGTGLTEAFF. The entire variable domain, with the rest obtained from reference TRBV19 and TRBJ1-1, is as follows: DGGITQSPKYLFRKEGQNVTLSCEQNLNHDAMYWYRQDPGQGLRLIYYSQIVNDFQKGDIAEGYSVSREKKESFPLTVTSAQKNPTAFYLCASTTGTGLTEAFFGQGTRLTVV.